This passage covers 20 T cell receptor beta chains from one sample sequenced in a study of circulating and synovial CD4+ cells in juvenile arthritis. Using immunoSEQ multiplex PCR, the repertoire was profiled, and TCRdb retains in-frame clones only, with some absent. The sample yields about 32,000 clones, just over 90% seen once. Input material: CD4+ T cells from blood. These receptors all come from a human donor with juvenile idiopathic arthritis.

The chain is built from TRBV6-6 and TRBJ2-1; a weak D match, TRBD2 (5 bases). Between the trimmed V and J ends, which lost 5 bases and 2 bases, there was a span of 10 bases. Germline V gene data show CDR1 as MNHNY and CDR2 as SVGAGI (reference sequence). There are 14 residues in the CDR3. CDR3: CASSTSRPYNEQFF. The CDR3 DNA is TGTGCCAGCAGTACTAGTCGCCCCTACAATGAGCAGTTCTTC.

The V call is TRBV5-1, the J call TRBJ2-2; 8 positions match TRBD1. Germline V gene lookup returns CDR1 SGHRS and CDR2 YFSETQ. The length of the CDR3 is 16 residues. The junction had 8 bases not matched to a gene; V was cut back by 1 base and J by 6 bases. CDR3 coding DNA: TGCGCCAGCAGCTTGATCCGGACAGGGATGGCCGGGGAGCTGTTTTTT. Translation: CASSLIRTGMAGELFF.

This rearrangement joins TRBV28 to TRBJ2-4; D might be TRBD1 (6 bases). V was clipped by 5 bases and J by 0 bases, with 23 bases between them. Looked up from germline, CDR1 is MDHEN and CDR2 is SYDVKM. The CDR3 has 19 residues. CDR3 residues: CASSPRGTGRTLAKNIQYF. CDR3 nucleotide sequence: TGTGCCAGCAGTCCCAGGGGAACGGGAAGGACCCTAGCCAAAAACATTCAGTACTTC.

This chain joins TRBV19 and TRBJ2-2, with D possibly being TRBD2 (6 bases). The CDR3 sequence is 14 residues long. CDR1 and CDR2 (germline): LNHDA, SQIVND (reference sequence). V gave up 5 bases and J gave up 4 bases, with 11 bases separating them. CDR3 loop: CASSAGPITGELFF. The CDR3 DNA sequence: TGTGCCAGTAGTGCGGGACCGATCACCGGGGAGCTGTTTTTT.

The rearrangement links TRBV15 to TRBJ2-7; 7 bases are shared with TRBD2. J lost 0 bases, V lost 9 bases, and 14 bases had no gene match. The CDR3 extends over 16 amino acids. Germline V lookup: CDR1 LNHNV, CDR2 YYDKDF (reference sequence). CDR3 DNA: TGTGCCACTCGGTCACGGGGGGAGGGCCGCTCCTACGAGCAGTACTTC. This translates into CATRSRGEGRSYEQYF.

The rearrangement links TRBV19 to TRBJ2-1; TRBD1 agrees at 9 bases. V trimming: 6 bases; J trimming: 1 base; junction bases outside the gene matches: 1. The CDR3 is 14 residues long. Germline values: CDR1 LNHDA, CDR2 SQIVND (reference sequence). CDR3 protein: CASSGQGSYNEQFF. CDR3 nucleotide sequence: TGTGCCAGTAGCGGACAGGGGTCCTACAATGAGCAGTTCTTC. The variable domain in full, completed from reference TRBV19 and TRBJ2-1, reads DGGITQSPKYLFRKEGQNVTLSCEQNLNHDAMYWYRQDPGQGLRLIYYSQIVNDFQKGDIAEGYSVSREKKESFPLTVTSAQKNPTAFYLCASSGQGSYNEQFFGPGTRLTVL.

The chain employs TRBV10-3 and TRBJ2-7; D might be TRBD2 (5 bases). The V and J ends lost 2 bases and 6 bases respectively, with 17 bases between them. Per germline, CDR1 ENHRY and CDR2 SYGVKD. This CDR3 spans 15 amino acids. The DNA for the CDR3 is TGTGCCATCAGTGAGAGGGCCAGAAGCGGTCTCGAGCAGTACTTC. Encoded protein: CAISERARSGLEQYF.

The rearrangement links TRBV2 to TRBJ1-1; 7 nucleotides line up with TRBD1. V shed 5 bases, J shed 3 bases, and the junction held 9 bases outside the gene matches. Germline V CDR1 and CDR2: SNHLY, FYNNEI. The CDR3 totals 15 residues. The CDR3 sequence is CASSLKLTGHTEAFF. CDR3 bases: TGTGCCAGCAGTTTAAAATTGACAGGGCACACTGAAGCTTTCTTT.

The chain has TRBV9 and TRBJ2-3, with 8 bases identical to TRBD2. This CDR3 comprises 15 residues. V shed 5 bases, J shed 2 bases, and the junction held 7 bases outside the gene matches. Germline CDR1 reads SGDLS; CDR2 reads YYNGEE. The CDR3 sequence: CASSRLAGNTDTQYF. The CDR3 DNA reads as TGTGCCAGCAGTAGGCTAGCGGGCAACACAGATACGCAGTATTTT.

This chain links TRBV10-2 with TRBJ2-7; 10 positions match TRBD1. The CDR3 is 19 residues long. Germline V gene data show CDR1 as WSHSY and CDR2 as SAAADI. Trimming removed 5 bases from V and 2 bases from J; junction bases left unmatched: 18. CDR3 nucleotide sequence: TGCGCCAGCAGTCCCCGGGGACAGGGGACTCTCGCGGGTCCCTACGAGCAGTACTTC. It yields the protein CASSPRGQGTLAGPYEQYF.

The genes are TRBV5-1 and TRBJ1-4, with D hard to call. This CDR3 has 16 amino acids. Germline V gene data show CDR1 as SGHRS and CDR2 as YFSETQ. The V gene lost 0 bases and the J gene lost 6 bases, with 15 bases spanning the gap. DNA for the CDR3: TGCGCCAGCAGCTTGGCCGGGAGGGTCGGAGATGAAAAACTGTTTTTT. This sequence encodes CASSLAGRVGDEKLFF. Looking up the rest from reference TRBV5-1 and TRBJ1-4 gives the full variable domain: KAGVTQTPRYLIKTRGQQVTLSCSPISGHRSVSWYQQTPGQGLQFLFEYFSETQRNKGNFPGRFSGRQFSNSRSEMNVSTLELGDSALYLCASSLAGRVGDEKLFFGSGTQLSVL.

This clone was recorded once. V gene TRBV2 combines with J gene TRBJ2-5, with 10 bases aligning to TRBD1. V shed 5 bases and J 0 bases; nucleotides not matched to a gene: 3. The CDR3 runs 15 residues. Germline lookup yields CDR1 SNHLY and CDR2 FYNNEI. CDR3 DNA: TGTGCCAGCAGTAAGGACAGGGGGGACCAAGAGACCCAGTACTTC. Amino acid sequence: CASSKDRGDQETQYF.

This sequence joins TRBV2 and TRBJ2-5; TRBD1 matches at 9 bases. The CDR3 has 13 residues. Germline CDR1 is SNHLY and CDR2 is FYNNEI. The trim removed 7 bases at V and 5 bases at J, leaving 5 bases unmatched. CDR3 coding DNA: TGTGCCAGCAATCCCGACAGGGGGGAGACCCAGTACTTC. It codes for CASNPDRGETQYF.

V usage is TRBV27 and J usage is TRBJ1-2; D is perhaps TRBD1 (5 bases). CDR3 length: 16 amino acids. Germline V gene data show CDR1 as MNHEY and CDR2 as SMNVEV (reference sequence). Trimming pared 5 bases from V and 4 bases from J, leaving 20 bases between. CDR3 nucleotides: TGTGCCAGCAGTCCATTAGGACACCGCCTTCTCTATGGCTACACCTTC. Protein product: CASSPLGHRLLYGYTF.

V and J are TRBV5-8 and TRBJ2-3; 7 bases are a match to TRBD2. V was pared by 5 bases and J by 3 bases, with 9 bases of the junction left unmatched. Looked up from germline, CDR1 is SGHTS and CDR2 is YDEGEE. This CDR3 is built from 15 residues. CDR3 sequence: CASRIILGGTDTQYF. In DNA form, the CDR3 reads TGTGCCAGCAGGATTATTCTGGGGGGGACAGATACGCAGTATTTT.

The genes are TRBV19 and TRBJ2-3; no clear D. The CDR3 consists of 13 residues. The V gene lost 1 base and the J gene lost 4 bases, with 6 bases spanning the gap. Germline V CDR1 and CDR2: LNHDA, SQIVND (reference sequence). CDR3 region: CASSIGGADTQYF. The CDR3 coding sequence is TGTGCCAGTAGTATAGGCGGCGCAGATACGCAGTATTTT.

The CDR3, as DNA: TGTGCCAGCAGCTTATCAAGCGGGAGTACGGTCGGGGAGCTGTTTTTT. Its translation is CASSLSSGSTVGELFF. The V and J genes are TRBV7-3 and TRBJ2-2; 8 positions agree with TRBD2. Germline trimming cut 2 bases from V and 7 bases from J; bases unmatched to any gene: 9. This CDR3 is 16 amino acids long. The germline V gene has CDR1 SGHTA and CDR2 FQGTGA.

The chain combines TRBV27 with TRBJ1-4; 8 bases are a match to TRBD1. From germline, CDR1 is MNHEY and CDR2 SMNVEV (reference sequence). V was clipped by 4 bases and J by 6 bases; unmatched bases: 1. The CDR3 covers 13 residues. The CDR3 spells CASSSQGDEKLFF. In nucleotides, the CDR3 is TGTGCCAGCAGTTCACAGGGGGATGAAAAACTGTTTTTT.

The V and J genes are TRBV18 and TRBJ2-3; TRBD1 is a possible D gene (6 bases). The CDR3 is made up of 16 amino acids. Germline V lookup: CDR1 KGHSH, CDR2 LQKENI. V lost 4 bases and J lost 3, with 17 bases in between. CDR3 bases: TGTGCCAGCTCACTCCTCGACGGACAGCGAACAGATACGCAGTATTTT. Protein: CASSLLDGQRTDTQYF.

This chain links TRBV7-9 with TRBJ2-3, with 8 bases lining up with TRBD1. V lost 4 bases, J lost 1 base, and 10 bases stayed unmatched. This CDR3 spans 17 amino acids. Germline CDR1 SEHNR, CDR2 FQNEAQ (reference sequence). The CDR3 DNA reads TGTGCCAGCAGCTCAGACACCCTGACAGGGGGCACAGATACGCAGTATTTT. Translated: CASSSDTLTGGTDTQYF. Full variable domain (rest looked up from reference TRBV7-9 and TRBJ2-3): DTGVSQNPRHKITKRGQNVTFRCDPISEHNRLYWYRQTLGQGPEFLTYFQNEAQLEKSRLLSDRFSAERPKGSFSTLEIQRTEQGDSAMYLCASSSDTLTGGTDTQYFGPGTRLTVL.